The 3 T cell receptor beta chains reported below all come from one sample, sequenced in a study of cytotoxic CD8 clonotypes in ibrutinib-treated CLL. Clones were sequenced by immunoSEQ multiplex PCR, and TCRdb holds only the in-frame ones, with some missing. The table shows 45,000 or so clones, with around 60% occurring only once. Sequenced here: PBMCs, sampled after 24 months of ibrutinib treatment. These receptors were obtained from a human donor with chronic lymphocytic leukemia.

The genes are TRBV4-2 and TRBJ2-7; D remains ambiguous. CDR1 is LGHNA, CDR2 YNFKEQ, per germline. This CDR3 comprises 13 residues. V dropped 2 bases and J dropped 1 base, with 6 bases sitting between them. Written as DNA, the CDR3 is TGTGCCAGCAGCCAATTCGGGTCCTACGAGCAGTACTTC. This translates into CASSQFGSYEQYF.

The CDR3 nucleotides read TGTGCCAGCAGTCAACTAGCCGGTGAGCAGTTCTTC. This translates into CASSQLAGEQFF. This chain links TRBV2 with TRBJ2-1; a weak D match, TRBD2 (6 bases). The germline V and J ends were trimmed by 5 bases and 9 bases, with 11 bases remaining between them. This CDR3 has 12 residues. Per germline, CDR1 SNHLY and CDR2 FYNNEI.

This clone was counted a single time. The V and J genes are TRBV18 and TRBJ2-1; D ambiguous. Germline V lookup: CDR1 KGHSH, CDR2 LQKENI. Trimming removed 1 base at V and 6 bases at J, with 4 bases between. The CDR3 contains 12 residues. Written as DNA, the CDR3 is TGTGCCAGCTCACCACTGCCCAATGAGCAGTTCTTC. Amino acid sequence: CASSPLPNEQFF. Filled out from reference TRBV18 and TRBJ2-1, the complete variable domain reads NAGVMQNPRHLVRRRGQEARLRCSPMKGHSHVYWYRQLPEEGLKFMVYLQKENIIDESGMPKERFSAEFPKEGPSILRIQQVVRGDSAAYFCASSPLPNEQFFGPGTRLTVL.